This TCR beta chain was documented in a study of blood T cell repertoires in COVID-19. Background on the study: The origin of the acute and convalescent COVID-19 samples was the United States, Italy and Spain. From T cells, B-cell-depleted T cells, or PBMCs came the material, which was cDNA or gDNA.

Germline values: CDR1 MDHEN, CDR2 SYDVKM. The CDR3 runs 18 residues. Losses at the gene ends were 5 bases for V and 8 bases for J; bases not matched to a gene: 18. Study processing details: Scientists estimated how many nucleated cells there were by amplifying reference gene primers. Generated by immunoSEQ multiplex PCR, the TCRdb table keeps only in-frame clones and is missing some. V and J calls and clone size are those listed in that table; D and trimming were worked out from the DNA. The sample holds 250,000 or so clones; approximately 92% are singletons and the top ten take around 4.6%. This receptor was taken from a middle-aged woman who had recovered from COVID-19. The sequenced sample consisted of peripheral blood. This chain links TRBV28 with TRBJ1-4; TRBD1 matches at 9 bases. Here the CDR3 DNA reads TGTGCCAGCAGTGAGCTCTCCGCACAGGGGGCTTTAGAAGAAAAACTGTTTTTT. Amino acid sequence: CASSELSAQGALEEKLFF.